This TCR beta chain derives from a study of cytomegalovirus exposure and HLA in healthy donors. 60 Vbeta and 13 Jbeta primers were used in PCR. Method: immunoSEQ multiplex PCR; TCRdb's copy keeps in-frame clones and lacks some. The sample holds over 150,000 clones, around 85% seen once. In germline, CDR1 is MNHEY, CDR2 SMNVEV (reference sequence). With 7 bases clipped from V and 6 bases from J, the junction kept 12 bases outside the gene matches. The CDR3 runs to 15 residues. Sequencing input: PBMCs. The receptor was isolated from a boy under 10 years old in good health and CMV-seronegative. V and J are TRBV27 and TRBJ2-1; 7 bases map to TRBD2. For the CDR3, the DNA is TGTGCCAGCAAATCGTCTAGCGGTGTTCCCAATGAGCAGTTCTTC. Translation: CASKSSSGVPNEQFF.